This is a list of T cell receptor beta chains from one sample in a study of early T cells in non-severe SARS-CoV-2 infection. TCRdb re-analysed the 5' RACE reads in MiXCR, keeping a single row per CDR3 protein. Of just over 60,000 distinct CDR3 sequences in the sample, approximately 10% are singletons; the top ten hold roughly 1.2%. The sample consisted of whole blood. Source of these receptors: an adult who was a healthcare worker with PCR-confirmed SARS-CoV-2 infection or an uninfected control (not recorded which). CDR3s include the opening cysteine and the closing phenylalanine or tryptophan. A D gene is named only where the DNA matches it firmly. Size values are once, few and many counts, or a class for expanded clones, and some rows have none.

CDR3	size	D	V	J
CASSPPSPRNTEAFF	few	NA	TRBV18	TRBJ1-1
CASSPTPFNSPLHF	few	NA	TRBV7-9	TRBJ1-6
CATSESGQGRNEQFF	NA	TRBD1	TRBV24-1	TRBJ2-1
CAWSPTGGQGGTGELFF	many	TRBD1	TRBV30	TRBJ2-2
CATSRAGDNAEAFF	many	NA	TRBV15	TRBJ1-1
CASSENTIYF	NA	NA	TRBV6-1	TRBJ1-3
CASRQGAGANVLTF	many	TRBD1	TRBV12-3/TRBV12-4	TRBJ2-6
CASSYGSGEINEKLFF	few	NA	TRBV6-6	TRBJ1-4
CASSQGDRGNQPQHF	many	TRBD1	TRBV4-1	TRBJ1-5
CASSPSVGDTSTDTQYF	many	NA	TRBV21-1	TRBJ2-3
CASSLDRGRSAEETQYF	many	TRBD1	TRBV5-1	TRBJ2-5
CASSPQGNNSPLHF	NA	TRBD1	TRBV18	TRBJ1-6
CASSFGDSGNTIYF	few	NA	TRBV12-3/TRBV12-4	TRBJ1-3
CASSLAGESGNTIYF	NA	NA	TRBV5-1	TRBJ1-3
CAAWTGGRELFF	many	TRBD1	TRBV15	TRBJ2-2
CAAREARLQETQYF	few	NA	TRBV6-6	TRBJ2-5
CASSQGTASNQPQHF	NA	NA	TRBV4-1	TRBJ1-5
CASSRQGLKNTEAFF	NA	TRBD1	TRBV5-1	TRBJ1-1